The 28 T cell receptor beta chains in this list originate from one sample, sequenced in a study of blood T cell repertoires in COVID-19. Method: immunoSEQ multiplex PCR; TCRdb's copy keeps in-frame clones and lacks some. The data contain about 130,000 clones, roughly 78% of them singletons. Sequenced input: PBMCs or T cells enriched from blood (not recorded which). These receptors all stem from a woman between 50 and 59 years old who had recovered from COVID-19.

The rearrangement links TRBV7-9 to TRBJ1-4; 8 nucleotides align to TRBD1. The V and J ends lost 2 bases and 8 bases, in that order; junction bases with no gene match: 7. The CDR3 spans 15 residues. Germline values: CDR1 SEHNR, CDR2 FQNEAQ (reference sequence). This CDR3 reads CASSLMTGVGEKLFF. CDR3 coding DNA: TGTGCCAGCAGCTTAATGACAGGGGTGGGAGAAAAACTGTTTTTT.

The rearrangement joins TRBV27 to TRBJ2-3, with TRBD1 as a possible D gene (6 bases). Deletions cut 5 bases from V and 1 base from J, with 13 bases between. Germline V lookup: CDR1 MNHEY, CDR2 SMNVEV (reference sequence). This CDR3 has 15 residues. In DNA form, the CDR3 reads TGTGCCAGCAGTAGCGATGGACAGCGCACAGATACGCAGTATTTT. Translated: CASSSDGQRTDTQYF.

The V gene is TRBV6-5, the J gene TRBJ1-1, with D hard to call. The germline CDR1 and CDR2 sequences are MNHEY and SVGAGI. V dropped 2 bases and J dropped 4 bases, with 11 bases sitting between them. This CDR3 is built from 14 residues. The DNA of the CDR3 is TGTGCCAGCAGTTACGTTGGGCTGGGCACTGAAGCTTTCTTT. Encoded protein: CASSYVGLGTEAFF.

The rearrangement joins TRBV18 to TRBJ1-5; a possible D gene is TRBD1 (6 bases). The CDR3 is made up of 15 amino acids. Trimming took 1 base from V and 2 from J, leaving 9 bases between them. In germline, CDR1 is KGHSH, CDR2 LQKENI. CDR3 protein: CASSPLSGGNQPQHF. The CDR3 DNA reads TGTGCCAGCTCACCACTGTCAGGGGGCAATCAGCCCCAGCATTTT.

The rearrangement uses TRBV28 and TRBJ2-1; possible D gene TRBD1, 6 bases. Trimming took off 7 bases at V and 8 bases at J, with 12 bases between the two ends. The germline gives CDR1 MDHEN, CDR2 SYDVKM. The CDR3 length is 12 residues. The chain's CDR3 is CASKGTPDEQFF. CDR3 in DNA: TGTGCCAGCAAAGGGACACCAGATGAGCAGTTCTTC. The variable domain in full, with the rest retrieved from reference TRBV28 and TRBJ2-1, is DVKVTQSSRYLVKRTGEKVFLECVQDMDHENMFWYRQDPGLGLRLIYFSYDVKMKEKGDIPEGYSVSREKKERFSLILESASTNQTSMYLCASKGTPDEQFFGPGTRLTVL.

The rearrangement uses TRBV18 and TRBJ1-1, with 7 positions matching TRBD1. With V trimmed by 6 bases and J by 3 bases, 10 bases remained unmatched. The CDR3 sequence is 15 residues long. The germline V gene has CDR1 KGHSH and CDR2 LQKENI. CDR3 bases: TGTGCCAGCTCGCAAGGGCAGGGGGGCTACACTGAAGCTTTCTTT. Encoded protein: CASSQGQGGYTEAFF.

This chain connects TRBV27 to TRBJ1-1; D is uncertain. CDR1 is MNHEY and CDR2 is SMNVEV in the germline V gene (reference sequence). The CDR3 is 14 residues long. Trimming took 4 bases from V and 1 from J, leaving 10 bases between them. CDR3 nucleotides: TGTGCCAGCAGTTCCCAACGGGAGAACACTGAAGCTTTCTTT. Translating it yields CASSSQRENTEAFF.

The rearrangement uses TRBV6-1 and TRBJ2-7; D is possibly TRBD1 (6 bases). Per germline, CDR1 MNHNS and CDR2 SASEGT. V was shortened by 2 bases and J by 0 bases, with 8 bases between the two germline ends. The CDR3 spans 14 residues. In nucleotides, the CDR3 is TGTGCCAGCAGTGAACAGGGGAGCTCCTACGAGCAGTACGTC. Its translation is CASSEQGSSYEQYV.

CDR3 bases: TGTGCCAGCAGTAGCAGGGGAGAAGGGGCCAAAAACATTCAGTACTTC. The encoded protein is CASSSRGEGAKNIQYF. V is TRBV5-4 and J is TRBJ2-4, with D possibly being TRBD1 (6 bases). Germline assignment: CDR1 SGHNT and CDR2 YYREEE (reference sequence). Trimming left V 5 bases short and J 1 base short, with 16 bases between. CDR3 size: 16 residues. Filled out from reference TRBV5-4 and TRBJ2-4, the complete variable domain reads ETGVTQSPTHLIKTRGQQVTLRCSSQSGHNTVSWYQQALGQGPQFIFQYYREEENGRGNFPPRFSGLQFPNYSSELNVNALELDDSALYLCASSSRGEGAKNIQYFGAGTRLSVL.

The rearrangement uses TRBV2 and TRBJ2-2, with 7 bases aligning to TRBD1. Germline assignment: CDR1 SNHLY and CDR2 FYNNEI. This CDR3 has 14 amino acids. Unmatched junction bases numbered 5, after V lost 7 bases and J lost 3 bases. The DNA for the CDR3 is TGTGCCAGCAATAAGGGGGCATACACCGGGGAGCTGTTTTTT. Translation gives CASNKGAYTGELFF.

The J gene is TRBJ1-6, the V gene TRBV7-9, with TRBD1 identical over 8 bases. The CDR3 length is 15 residues. The germline CDR1 and CDR2 sequences are SEHNR and FQNEAQ (reference sequence). Trimming cost V 5 bases and J 6 bases; bases outside gene matches: 6. As DNA, the CDR3 is TGTGCCAGCAGCCGCTGGACAGGGAGTAATTCACCCCTCCACTTT. Its protein product is CASSRWTGSNSPLHF. The full variable domain, with the rest looked up from reference TRBV7-9 and TRBJ1-6, is DTGVSQNPRHKITKRGQNVTFRCDPISEHNRLYWYRQTLGQGPEFLTYFQNEAQLEKSRLLSDRFSAERPKGSFSTLEIQRTEQGDSAMYLCASSRWTGSNSPLHFGNGTRLTVT.

This clone was seen just once. J is TRBJ1-2 and V is TRBV3-1 (or the pseudogene TRBV3-2); no definite D call. Trimming removed 3 bases at V and 0 bases at J, with 8 bases between. The CDR3 loop spans 14 amino acids. The germline gives CDR1 LGHDT, CDR2 YNNKEL (reference sequence). The CDR3, as DNA: TGTGCCAGCAGCCAGGCAGCGACTAACTATGGCTACACCTTC. Encoded protein: CASSQAATNYGYTF.

The sample holds one count of this clone. The chain uses TRBV11-1 and TRBJ1-3; D call uncertain. V lost 5 bases and J lost 6, with 11 bases in between. Germline values: CDR1 SGHAT, CDR2 FQDESV (reference sequence). The CDR3 is 13 amino acids. CDR3 sequence (DNA): TGTGCCAGCAGCGCTCGAGCCGCAAACACCATATATTTT. Protein product: CASSARAANTIYF.

This sequence joins TRBV7-2 and TRBJ1-1, with 8 positions matching TRBD1. J gave up 0 bases and V 5 bases, and 2 bases lay outside the gene matches. Germline values: CDR1 SGHTA, CDR2 FQGNSA. The CDR3 is made up of 14 amino acids. CDR3 sequence: CASSRDRMNTEAFF. The CDR3 DNA follows: TGTGCCAGCAGCCGGGACAGGATGAACACTGAAGCTTTCTTT.

The J gene is TRBJ1-6, the V gene TRBV20-1, with TRBD1 identical over 9 bases. This CDR3 comprises 18 residues. Germline CDR1 DFQATT, CDR2 SNEGSKA (reference sequence). With V trimmed by 3 bases and J by 7 bases, 16 bases remained unmatched. The CDR3: CSASRLWDRVNKNSPLHF. For the CDR3, the DNA is TGCAGTGCTAGTCGGTTGTGGGACAGGGTTAACAAAAATTCACCCCTCCACTTT.

The J gene is TRBJ2-3, the V gene TRBV7-2; D is unresolved. V was trimmed by 2 bases and J by 1 base, leaving 13 bases between them. Germline CDR1 SGHTA, CDR2 FQGNSA. The CDR3 extends over 16 amino acids. CDR3 DNA sequence: TGTGCCAGCAGCTTAAATCCCCCGGTACGCACAGATACGCAGTATTTT. Translated, it gives CASSLNPPVRTDTQYF. The full variable domain, with the rest looked up from reference TRBV7-2 and TRBJ2-3, is GAGVSQSPSNKVTEKGKDVELRCDPISGHTALYWYRQSLGQGLEFLIYFQGNSAPDKSGLPSDRFSAERTGGSVSTLTIQRTQQEDSAVYLCASSLNPPVRTDTQYFGPGTRLTVL.

The rearrangement links TRBV9 to TRBJ2-1; 10 positions match TRBD1. The CDR3 consists of 15 residues. CDR1 is SGDLS, CDR2 YYNGEE, per germline. After removal of 5 bases from V and 8 bases from J, the junction contained 10 bases not matched to a gene. CDR3 residues: CASRKLGTGVDEQFF. CDR3 DNA: TGTGCCAGCAGGAAACTCGGGACAGGGGTCGATGAGCAGTTCTTC.

The chain has TRBV4-1 and TRBJ2-1; 10 bases align to TRBD1. Germline V gene data show CDR1 as MGHRA and CDR2 as YSYEKL. V was clipped by 3 bases and J by 14 bases; unmatched bases: 7. This CDR3 is 13 amino acids long. For the CDR3, the DNA is TGCGCCAGCAGCCAGGCCCGGGACAGGGGAAAGTTCTTC. Protein sequence: CASSQARDRGKFF.

This chain joins TRBV5-1 and TRBJ2-2; tentative D call: TRBD2 (6 bases). CDR3 length equals 15 residues. Trimming cost V 0 bases and J 4 bases, with 10 bases left between them. CDR1 SGHRS and CDR2 YFSETQ come from the germline V gene. CDR3 in amino acids: CASSLDLASTGELFF. The CDR3 region has the DNA TGCGCCAGCAGCTTGGATCTAGCGAGCACCGGGGAGCTGTTTTTT.

V usage is TRBV9 and J usage is TRBJ1-1; TRBD1 matches 7 bases. CDR3 length: 15 residues. Unmatched junction bases numbered 7, after V lost 4 bases and J lost 1 base. The germline V gene has CDR1 SGDLS and CDR2 YYNGEE. The DNA for the CDR3 is TGTGCCAGCAGCACCCGACAGGGAGGGAACACTGAAGCTTTCTTT. This sequence encodes CASSTRQGGNTEAFF.

The J gene is TRBJ1-5, the V gene TRBV29-1; tentatively, D is TRBD1 (5 bases). CDR1 is SQVTM, CDR2 ANQGSEA, per germline. V was cut by 5 bases and J by 4 bases, with 15 bases left in between. CDR3 size: 14 residues. CDR3 in DNA: TGCAGCGTTTCTTCAGGGACTTTTAATCAGCCCCAGCATTTT. It specifies CSVSSGTFNQPQHF.

The CDR3 DNA sequence: TGTGCCACCCGCGGGGCGGGAGCTAATTCACCCCTCCACTTT. Its translation: CATRGAGANSPLHF. This rearrangement joins TRBV28 to TRBJ1-6; possibly TRBD1 for D (5 bases). CDR3 length: 14 residues. Germline V CDR1 and CDR2: MDHEN, SYDVKM. The germline V and J ends were trimmed by 10 bases and 6 bases, with 16 bases remaining between them.

This rearrangement joins TRBV30 to TRBJ1-1, with D perhaps matching TRBD1 (5 bases). The CDR3 is 15 amino acids. V was trimmed by 3 bases and J by 4 bases, leaving 18 bases between them. Germline V gene lookup returns CDR1 GTSNPN and CDR2 SVGIG (reference sequence). CDR3 sequence: CAWSLAGGGSTEAFF. DNA of the CDR3: TGTGCCTGGAGCCTGGCGGGGGGAGGTAGCACTGAAGCTTTCTTT.

This clone showed up just a few times. This chain uses TRBV5-4 with TRBJ2-1, with TRBD2 identical over 9 bases. This CDR3 spans 16 amino acids. The germline V gene encodes CDR1 SGHNT and CDR2 YYREEE (reference sequence). Losses at the gene ends were 0 bases for V and 6 bases for J; bases not matched to a gene: 7. This CDR3 is CASSLDGASGINEQFF. In DNA, the CDR3 is TGTGCCAGCAGCTTGGACGGGGCTAGCGGGATCAATGAGCAGTTCTTC.

J is TRBJ2-3 and V is TRBV9, with 7 bases that match TRBD1. The germline CDR1 and CDR2 sequences are SGDLS and YYNGEE. The ends lost 3 bases at V and 4 bases at J; junction bases unmatched: 5. This CDR3 comprises 14 residues. CDR3: CASSAHDRADTQYF. The CDR3 DNA follows: TGTGCCAGCAGCGCCCACGACAGGGCAGATACGCAGTATTTT.

V is TRBV24-1 and J is TRBJ1-2; the D gene is possibly TRBD1 (5 bases). The CDR3 covers 16 residues. V lost 4 bases, J lost 2 bases, and 16 bases lay in between. Germline V gene data show CDR1 as KGHDR and CDR2 as SFDVKD. The CDR3 loop is CATSDLLPTENYGYTF. The CDR3 DNA reads as TGTGCCACCAGTGACTTATTGCCGACAGAGAACTATGGCTACACCTTC.

The chain has TRBV19 and TRBJ2-3; 7 bases are a match to TRBD1. Germline V CDR1 and CDR2: LNHDA, SQIVND (reference sequence). V shed 5 bases, J shed 5 bases, and the junction held 7 bases outside the gene matches. CDR3 size: 14 residues. The CDR3 sequence: CASSPGTALDTQYF. The CDR3 region has the DNA TGTGCCAGTAGTCCAGGGACAGCGTTAGATACGCAGTATTTT.

The chain recombines TRBV7-6 with TRBJ2-1, with D perhaps TRBD2 (5 bases). Between the trimmed V and J ends, which lost 2 bases and 2 bases, there was a span of 13 bases. CDR1 SGHVS and CDR2 FNYEAQ come from the germline V gene. The CDR3 consists of 16 residues. For the CDR3, the DNA is TGTGCCAGCAGCTTATTTTCGGGGATTACCTACAATGAGCAGTTCTTC. As protein: CASSLFSGITYNEQFF.